The 29 T cell receptor beta chains given below trace back to one sample, sequenced in a study of blood T cell repertoires in COVID-19. TCRdb keeps only in-frame clones here, not all; method: immunoSEQ multiplex PCR. The sample has about 140,000 clones; approximately 79% are singletons. The specimen was peripheral blood. The source is a man aged 55 to 70 with acute or convalescent COVID-19.

This clone has only a few counts. V usage is TRBV6-6 and J usage is TRBJ1-3; TRBD1 is a possible D gene (5 bases). This CDR3 has 16 amino acids. Germline assignment: CDR1 MNHNY and CDR2 SVGAGI (reference sequence). The V and J ends lost 2 bases and 4 bases respectively, with 15 bases between them. The CDR3 region is CASSYELGEGGNTIYF. For the CDR3, the DNA is TGTGCCAGCAGTTACGAGTTGGGGGAGGGAGGAAACACCATATATTTT.

The chain joins TRBV29-1 to TRBJ2-2; D unresolved. The germline V gene encodes CDR1 SQVTM and CDR2 ANQGSEA. CDR3 length: 15 residues. The V and J ends lost 4 bases and 2 bases respectively, with 14 bases between them. The CDR3 protein is CSVVVTAANTGELFF. DNA for the CDR3: TGCAGCGTTGTGGTCACTGCGGCTAACACCGGGGAGCTGTTTTTT.

This clone was counted a few times. In the same sample, other DNA sequences code for this CDR3. V gene TRBV6-5 combines with J gene TRBJ2-1; D unresolved. V shed 2 bases and J shed 9 bases, with 8 bases lying between them. CDR1 MNHEY and CDR2 SVGAGI come from the germline V gene. The CDR3 is made up of 12 amino acids. CDR3: CASSYLTGEQFF. Written as DNA, the CDR3 is TGTGCCAGCAGTTACCTGACGGGTGAGCAGTTCTTC.

The chain has TRBV19 and TRBJ2-1; 8 bases line up with TRBD2. Looked up from germline, CDR1 is LNHDA and CDR2 is SQIVND (reference sequence). The CDR3 is 13 residues long. The J segment lost 12 bases and the V segment lost 10 bases, leaving 14 bases of the junction unmatched. As DNA, the CDR3 is TGTGCCATATCCAGCGGGAGAGCGAGCGGGCAGTTCTTC. This encodes CAISSGRASGQFF.

The V gene is TRBV6-5, the J gene TRBJ1-5; D may be TRBD1 (6 bases). The CDR3 is 14 amino acids. The germline CDR1 and CDR2 sequences are MNHEY and SVGAGI. The germline V and J ends were trimmed by 6 bases and 3 bases, with 12 bases remaining between them. The CDR3 nucleotides are TGTGCCAGCAGCAAACAGGGCCTCAATCAGCCCCAGCATTTT. Its protein is CASSKQGLNQPQHF.

The CDR3 protein is CASSISGGEKLFF. DNA of the CDR3: TGTGCCAGCAGCATTTCGGGGGGAGAAAAACTGTTTTTT. This chain connects TRBV7-9 to TRBJ1-4, with D possibly matching TRBD1 (5 bases). CDR1 and CDR2 from the germline V gene are SEHNR and FQNEAQ (reference sequence). V was cut by 5 bases and J by 8 bases, with 12 bases left in between. This CDR3 spans 13 amino acids.

The chain uses TRBV30 and TRBJ2-3; D is unclear. Trimming took off 0 bases at V and 5 bases at J, with 9 bases between the two ends. The CDR3 length is 13 residues. Germline V gene sequence: CDR1 GTSNPN, CDR2 SVGIG (reference sequence). CDR3 sequence: CAWSVPPVDTQYF. The CDR3 nucleotides read TGTGCCTGGAGTGTACCACCGGTAGATACGCAGTATTTT.

This clone appeared a single time. The chain combines TRBV27 with TRBJ2-7, with D unresolved. Per the germline V gene, CDR1 is MNHEY and CDR2 is SMNVEV (reference sequence). The CDR3 loop spans 14 amino acids. The V and J ends lost 8 bases and 2 bases respectively, with 16 bases between them. CDR3 amino acids: CASVTLAAPYEQYF. CDR3 sequence (DNA): TGTGCCAGCGTTACACTGGCGGCTCCCTACGAGCAGTACTTC.

The rearrangement links TRBV27 to TRBJ2-5; 7 nucleotides agree with TRBD2. J was trimmed by 6 bases and V by 5 bases; bases with no gene match: 18. Germline CDR1 is MNHEY and CDR2 is SMNVEV (reference sequence). The CDR3 runs 17 residues. CDR3 DNA: TGTGCCAGCAGTACAACCATCGGGGTTGAGGGACTAAAGACCCAGTACTTC. Translating gives CASSTTIGVEGLKTQYF.

V gene TRBV5-5 combines with J gene TRBJ1-1; tentatively, D is TRBD1 (6 bases). The CDR3 has 14 amino acids. Trimming pared 4 bases from V and 2 bases from J, leaving 12 bases between. CDR1 is SGHKS, CDR2 YYEKEE, per germline (reference sequence). The CDR3 DNA reads as TGTGCCAGCAGCGCGCTAGGGGGAAACACTGAAGCTTTCTTT. It encodes CASSALGGNTEAFF.

This clone was seen ten or more times. The rearrangement uses TRBV11-2 and TRBJ2-7, with 8 positions matching TRBD1. Germline values: CDR1 SGHAT, CDR2 FQNNGV. Trimming at V came to 3 bases and at J to 3 bases, leaving 1 base not matched to a gene. This CDR3 spans 13 amino acids. The CDR3 is CASSFGQGYEQYF. The CDR3 region has the DNA TGTGCCAGCAGCTTTGGACAGGGCTACGAGCAGTACTTC.

The sample holds one count of this clone. V gene TRBV6-2 or TRBV6-3 combines with J gene TRBJ2-3; TRBD1 aligns across 10 bases. Germline CDR1 reads MNHEY; CDR2 reads SVGEGT. The CDR3 sequence is 14 residues long. Losses at the gene ends were 4 bases for V and 8 bases for J; bases not matched to a gene: 6. The CDR3: CASSSTGGYSTQYF. CDR3 sequence (DNA): TGTGCCAGCAGTTCGACAGGGGGCTACAGTACGCAGTATTTT.

The chain recombines TRBV27 with TRBJ2-1; 10 nucleotides match TRBD2. Germline-derived CDR1 and CDR2 are MNHEY and SMNVEV (reference sequence). V lost 6 bases and J lost 6; bases outside the gene matches: 8. This CDR3 comprises 15 residues. As DNA, the CDR3 is TGTGCCAGCAGCCCTCTAGCGGGAGTCGGCAATGAGCAGTTCTTC. It translates to CASSPLAGVGNEQFF.

The chain couples TRBV15 to TRBJ1-5; TRBD1 is a possible D gene (5 bases). CDR1 and CDR2 (germline): LNHNV, YYDKDF (reference sequence). The CDR3 runs 15 residues. Trimming left V 1 base short and J 3 bases short, with 10 bases between. The CDR3 protein is CATSRGGFDNQPQHF. The CDR3 region has the DNA TGTGCCACCAGCAGAGGGGGCTTCGACAATCAGCCCCAGCATTTT.

The chain uses TRBV15 and TRBJ2-1; the match to TRBD2 covers 7 bases. This CDR3 contains 15 residues. V lost 4 bases and J lost 8; bases outside the gene matches: 11. Germline V lookup: CDR1 LNHNV, CDR2 YYDKDF (reference sequence). CDR3 bases: TGTGCCACCAGCAAATGGAAGGCGGGAGTCGATGAGCAGTTCTTC. As protein: CATSKWKAGVDEQFF.

This clone has only one observation. V gene TRBV11-2 combines with J gene TRBJ2-7, with D unresolved. The CDR3 length is 12 residues. Trimming took 2 bases from V and 4 from J, leaving 6 bases between them. Germline lookup yields CDR1 SGHAT and CDR2 FQNNGV. The chain's CDR3 is CASSLSAYEQYF. For the CDR3, the DNA is TGTGCCAGCAGCTTAAGCGCGTACGAGCAGTACTTC.

The gene calls are TRBV25-1 and TRBJ1-2, with D uncertain. The CDR3 spans 11 residues. The V end was cut by 6 bases, the J end by 8 bases, with 10 bases between. The germline V gene encodes CDR1 MGHDK and CDR2 SYGVNS. The CDR3 here is CASRADSGYTF. CDR3 DNA sequence: TGTGCCAGCAGGGCGGACTCCGGCTACACCTTC.

A few counts support this clone. This rearrangement joins TRBV21-1 to TRBJ2-7; the table assigns TRBD2, which was not confirmed against the DNA. TRBV21-1 is designated a pseudogene. The CDR3 loop spans 15 amino acids. This CDR3 reads CASSKVRDRSYEQYF. CDR3 DNA sequence: TGTGCCAGCAGCAAAGTCCGGGATCGCTCCTACGAGCAGTACTTC.

This chain links TRBV11-2 with TRBJ1-2; D unresolved. The germline CDR1 and CDR2 sequences are SGHAT and FQNNGV. Trimming removed 5 bases at V and 11 bases at J, with 15 bases between. This CDR3 has 12 residues. The CDR3 is CASSPLSSIYTF. The CDR3 region has the DNA TGTGCCAGCAGCCCCCTGTCGAGTATTTACACCTTC.

This clone came up a few times. The gene calls are TRBV10-3 and TRBJ2-7, with TRBD2 as a possible D gene (6 bases). Deletions cut 4 bases from V and 7 bases from J, with 20 bases between. The V gene's germline CDR1 is ENHRY and CDR2 SYGVKD. The CDR3 has 15 amino acids. CDR3 nucleotides: TGTGCCATCAGTGTCGGGAGTGGGGTCTCGGGAGAGCAGTACTTC. It translates to CAISVGSGVSGEQYF.

V gene TRBV7-6 combines with J gene TRBJ2-1; 8 bases map to TRBD2. CDR3 length: 20 residues. Germline CDR1 and CDR2: SGHVS and FNYEAQ. Germline trimming cut 3 bases from V and 0 bases from J; bases unmatched to any gene: 16. The DNA of the CDR3 is TGTGCCAGCAGCTTCTTCGCTGCGGGAGGAGGTCATAGCTCCTACAATGAGCAGTTCTTC. It encodes CASSFFAAGGGHSSYNEQFF.

The chain couples TRBV27 to TRBJ2-7; the match to TRBD2 covers 8 bases. CDR3 size: 15 residues. The germline gives CDR1 MNHEY, CDR2 SMNVEV (reference sequence). V lost 8 bases to trimming and J lost 3 bases; unmatched junction nucleotides: 12. The CDR3 is CASRRAGGENYEQYF. For the CDR3, the DNA is TGTGCCAGCCGAAGGGCGGGGGGTGAGAACTACGAGCAGTACTTC.

This chain uses TRBV29-1 with TRBJ2-3; tentative D call: TRBD1 (5 bases). The germline V gene encodes CDR1 SQVTM and CDR2 ANQGSEA. Between the trimmed V and J ends, which lost 0 bases and 6 bases, there was a span of 13 bases. CDR3 length equals 14 residues. The CDR3 loop reads CSVEDWAGLDTQYF. In nucleotides, the CDR3 is TGCAGCGTTGAAGATTGGGCAGGGCTGGATACGCAGTATTTT.

The rearrangement joins TRBV7-2 to TRBJ2-1, with 7 bases that match TRBD2. CDR1 and CDR2 from the germline V gene are SGHTA and FQGNSA. Trimming at V came to 6 bases and at J to 4 bases, leaving 9 bases not matched to a gene. The CDR3 runs 15 residues. This CDR3 is CASRLGPAGYNEQFF. The CDR3 DNA reads TGTGCCAGCAGACTTGGACCAGCGGGATACAATGAGCAGTTCTTC.

The chain carries TRBV18 and TRBJ1-5; 8 bases fit TRBD1. Germline loops: CDR1 KGHSH, CDR2 LQKENI. V was clipped by 4 bases and J by 2 bases; unmatched bases: 7. The CDR3 is 16 amino acids. CDR3 nucleotide sequence: TGTGCCAGCTCACAGACAGGGGTACAGGGCAATCAGCCCCAGCATTTT. The encoded protein is CASSQTGVQGNQPQHF. Full variable domain (rest looked up from reference TRBV18 and TRBJ1-5): NAGVMQNPRHLVRRRGQEARLRCSPMKGHSHVYWYRQLPEEGLKFMVYLQKENIIDESGMPKERFSAEFPKEGPSILRIQQVVRGDSAAYFCASSQTGVQGNQPQHFGDGTRLSIL.

The J gene is TRBJ1-1, the V gene TRBV5-1; TRBD1 matches 9 bases. J gave up 8 bases and V 6 bases, and 14 bases lay outside the gene matches. The CDR3 has 15 amino acids. The V gene's germline CDR1 is SGHRS and CDR2 YFSETQ. CDR3 residues: CASTAIGQGLTEAFF. In DNA, the CDR3 is TGCGCCAGCACTGCCATTGGACAGGGGTTGACGGAAGCTTTCTTT.

The chain combines TRBV11-3 with TRBJ1-5; D ambiguous. Germline V lookup: CDR1 SGHNT, CDR2 YENEEA. Trimming pared 5 bases from V and 0 bases from J, leaving 17 bases between. The CDR3 loop spans 17 amino acids. CDR3 bases: TGTGCCAGCAGCCCCAGGTCCCAGAAACTTAGCAATCAGCCCCAGCATTTT. It translates to CASSPRSQKLSNQPQHF.

This clone was picked up a small number of times. The chain combines TRBV30 with TRBJ2-1, with 11 bases aligning to TRBD1. Germline CDR1 GTSNPN, CDR2 SVGIG (reference sequence). The CDR3 extends over 14 amino acids. J was trimmed by 0 bases and V by 5 bases; bases with no gene match: 0. The CDR3 nucleotides read TGTGCCTGGGGACAGGGGGCCTCCTACAATGAGCAGTTCTTC. The encoded protein is CAWGQGASYNEQFF.

V is TRBV25-1 and J is TRBJ2-7, with 10 bases aligning to TRBD1. V lost 1 base, J lost 6 bases, and 0 bases stayed unmatched. Germline CDR1 reads MGHDK; CDR2 reads SYGVNS. The CDR3 extends over 13 amino acids. The chain's CDR3 is CASSEWTGGEQYF. The CDR3 DNA is TGTGCCAGCAGTGAATGGACAGGGGGCGAGCAGTACTTC.